These 24 T cell receptor beta chains were all obtained from the same sample, sequenced in a study of cytomegalovirus exposure and HLA in healthy donors. PCR employed 60 Vbeta and 13 Jbeta primers. Clones were sequenced by immunoSEQ multiplex PCR, and TCRdb holds only the in-frame ones, with some missing. The sample has 130,000 to 150,000 clones, over 60% seen once; the top ten hold 3%. Input material: PBMCs. The origin of the receptors is a woman aged 30 to 39 in good health and CMV-seropositive.

This clone showed up just a few times. This sequence joins TRBV6-1 and TRBJ1-5; D is ambiguous. Trimming shortened V by 7 bases and J by 5 bases, and 15 bases separated the two germline ends. CDR1 MNHNS and CDR2 SASEGT come from the germline V gene. CDR3 size: 14 residues. CDR3 loop: CASNPFGLDQPQHF. In nucleotides, the CDR3 is TGTGCCAGCAACCCCTTCGGGTTGGATCAGCCCCAGCATTTT.

V and J are TRBV11-2 and TRBJ1-1; a possible D gene is TRBD1 (5 bases). The germline gives CDR1 SGHAT, CDR2 FQNNGV. This CDR3 has 12 amino acids. Between the trimmed V and J ends, which lost 1 base and 10 bases, there was a span of 10 bases. CDR3 nucleotide sequence: TGTGCCAGCAGCTTAGCTACAGGTGGAGCTTTCTTT. Translated: CASSLATGGAFF.

The chain uses TRBV4-1 and TRBJ2-1, with TRBD2 matching over 13 bases. J gave up 8 bases and V 4 bases, and 5 bases lay outside the gene matches. The length of the CDR3 is 15 residues. Per the germline V gene, CDR1 is MGHRA and CDR2 is YSYEKL. The CDR3 sequence: CASSLGLAGRYEQFF. The DNA for the CDR3 is TGCGCCAGCAGCCTGGGACTAGCGGGGCGGTATGAGCAGTTCTTC.

V and J are TRBV6-1 and TRBJ1-2; the match to TRBD1 covers 7 bases. The CDR3 loop spans 14 amino acids. The germline V gene has CDR1 MNHNS and CDR2 SASEGT. V trimming: 7 bases; J trimming: 4 bases; junction bases outside the gene matches: 9. The CDR3 DNA reads as TGTGCCAGCACCAGACAGGGAATGGGCTATGGCTACACCTTC. It encodes CASTRQGMGYGYTF.

This clone has only a few counts. The chain employs TRBV5-6 and TRBJ2-7; D is perhaps TRBD1 (6 bases). Germline CDR1 SGHDT, CDR2 YYEEEE. This CDR3 region has 15 residues. The germline V and J ends were trimmed by 4 bases and 5 bases, with 19 bases remaining between them. The CDR3 spells CASSPYPGTINEQYF. The CDR3 region has the DNA TGTGCCAGCAGCCCATACCCCGGGACAATCAACGAGCAGTACTTC.

J is TRBJ2-3 and V is TRBV9; D ambiguous. V was shortened by 5 bases and J by 0 bases, with 13 bases between the two germline ends. The CDR3 sequence is 15 residues long. The V gene's germline CDR1 is SGDLS and CDR2 YYNGEE. CDR3 bases: TGTGCCAGCAGTCAATCCCCAGTTAGCACAGATACGCAGTATTTT. It is translated as CASSQSPVSTDTQYF.

The chain links TRBV11-3 to TRBJ2-7; D gene uncertain. Trimming left V 1 base short and J 0 bases short, with 7 bases between. The CDR3 covers 14 residues. Germline assignment: CDR1 SGHNT and CDR2 YENEEA. The CDR3 region is CASSLGTSSYEQYF. CDR3 nucleotide sequence: TGTGCCAGCAGCTTAGGTACGAGCTCCTACGAGCAGTACTTC.

The genes are TRBV30 and TRBJ2-4; 8 positions agree with TRBD1. Germline CDR1 GTSNPN, CDR2 SVGIG (reference sequence). This CDR3 contains 13 residues. With 5 bases clipped from V and 3 bases from J, the junction kept 3 bases outside the gene matches. The CDR3 sequence: CAWGQGYKNIQYF. The CDR3, as DNA: TGTGCCTGGGGACAGGGTTACAAAAACATTCAGTACTTC. Filled out from reference TRBV30 and TRBJ2-4, the complete variable domain reads SQTIHQWPATLVQPVGSPLSLECTVEGTSNPNLYWYRQAAGRGLQLLFYSVGIGQISSEVPQNLSASRPQDRQFILSSKKLLLSDSGFYLCAWGQGYKNIQYFGAGTRLSVL.

The rearrangement uses TRBV14 and TRBJ2-7, with 8 bases matching TRBD1. V gave up 4 bases and J gave up 2 bases; unmatched junction bases: 7. This CDR3 spans 15 amino acids. Germline lookup yields CDR1 SGHDN and CDR2 FVKESK. The CDR3 DNA sequence: TGTGCCAGCAGCCGACGGGACAGGTTCCCCTACGAGCAGTACTTC. It codes for CASSRRDRFPYEQYF.

The chain has TRBV5-4 and TRBJ2-2; tentatively, D is TRBD1 (6 bases). V dropped 4 bases and J dropped 1 base, with 14 bases sitting between them. Germline lookup yields CDR1 SGHNT and CDR2 YYREEE (reference sequence). CDR3 size: 16 residues. In DNA, the CDR3 is TGTGCCAGCAGCCCGACCACAGGGAGGAACACCGGGGAGCTGTTTTTT. This sequence encodes CASSPTTGRNTGELFF. Variable domain in full (rest from reference TRBV5-4 and TRBJ2-2): ETGVTQSPTHLIKTRGQQVTLRCSSQSGHNTVSWYQQALGQGPQFIFQYYREEENGRGNFPPRFSGLQFPNYSSELNVNALELDDSALYLCASSPTTGRNTGELFFGEGSRLTVL.

The chain couples TRBV5-6 to TRBJ1-2; D is ambiguous. The CDR3 has 15 amino acids. V lost 3 bases and J 0 bases, leaving 12 bases between the germline ends. Germline V gene data show CDR1 as SGHDT and CDR2 as YYEEEE. CDR3: CASSSRLLSNYGYTF. The CDR3 nucleotides are TGTGCCAGCAGCTCCAGACTCTTATCTAACTATGGCTACACCTTC. The entire variable domain, with the rest obtained from reference TRBV5-6 and TRBJ1-2, is as follows: DAGVTQSPTHLIKTRGQQVTLRCSPKSGHDTVSWYQQALGQGPQFIFQYYEEEERQRGNFPDRFSGHQFPNYSSELNVNALLLGDSALYLCASSSRLLSNYGYTFGSGTRLTVV.

This clone was counted once. V and J are TRBV2 and TRBJ2-3; no definite D call. The CDR3 totals 13 residues. Per the germline V gene, CDR1 is SNHLY and CDR2 is FYNNEI. The ends were cut back, 3 bases at V and 0 bases at J, with 4 bases in the middle. CDR3 region: CASSEESTDTQYF. In DNA form, the CDR3 reads TGTGCCAGCAGTGAGGAGAGCACAGATACGCAGTATTTT. Complete variable domain (other parts from reference TRBV2 and TRBJ2-3): EPEVTQTPSHQVTQMGQEVILRCVPISNHLYFYWYRQILGQKVEFLVSFYNNEISEKSEIFDDQFSVERPDGSNFTLKIRSTKLEDSAMYFCASSEESTDTQYFGPGTRLTVL.

The V and J genes are TRBV5-1 and TRBJ2-7, with a weak D call TRBD2 (5 bases). The germline V gene encodes CDR1 SGHRS and CDR2 YFSETQ. The ends were cut back, 4 bases at V and 6 bases at J, with 17 bases in the middle. The CDR3 has 14 amino acids. CDR3 residues: CASSPRVSEAEQYF. CDR3 DNA: TGCGCCAGCAGCCCGAGGGTGTCGGAGGCCGAGCAGTACTTC.

The chain employs TRBV5-1 and TRBJ2-7; 7 positions match TRBD1. The length of the CDR3 is 15 residues. V was pared by 4 bases and J by 2 bases, with 9 bases of the junction left unmatched. In germline, CDR1 is SGHRS, CDR2 YFSETQ. The CDR3 sequence: CASSASDRAAYEQYF. DNA for the CDR3: TGCGCCAGCAGCGCCAGTGACAGGGCGGCCTACGAGCAGTACTTC.

This clone was counted only a few times. The CDR3 here is CASSPLAGANNEQFF. DNA of the CDR3: TGTGCCAGCAGCCCTTTAGCGGGAGCTAACAATGAGCAGTTCTTC. The chain is built from TRBV4-2 and TRBJ2-1, with TRBD2 matching over 9 bases. V lost 4 bases to trimming and J lost 5 bases; unmatched junction nucleotides: 6. The germline V gene encodes CDR1 LGHNA and CDR2 YNFKEQ. This CDR3 contains 15 residues.

This clone was recorded a few times. The V and J genes are TRBV28 and TRBJ1-2, with a weak D call TRBD1 (5 bases). The germline V gene has CDR1 MDHEN and CDR2 SYDVKM. Trimming left V 3 bases short and J 3 bases short, with 11 bases between. CDR3 size: 14 residues. This CDR3 reads CASSFGAAYYGYTF. The CDR3 coding sequence is TGTGCCAGCAGTTTTGGGGCGGCCTACTATGGCTACACCTTC.

In DNA form, the CDR3 reads TGTGCCAGCGCCCCGGGCCTCGGAGGCACCATATATTTT. This encodes CASAPGLGGTIYF. This sequence joins TRBV19 and TRBJ1-3; D is undetermined. The CDR3 covers 13 residues. Germline V gives CDR1 LNHDA, CDR2 SQIVND (reference sequence). V was trimmed by 9 bases and J by 9 bases, leaving 18 bases between them.

This clone occurred a few times. The genes are TRBV5-4 and TRBJ1-1; 9 nucleotides line up with TRBD1. Germline trimming cut 2 bases from V and 6 bases from J; bases unmatched to any gene: 11. In germline, CDR1 is SGHNT, CDR2 YYREEE (reference sequence). The CDR3 extends over 16 amino acids. CDR3 region: CASSFSITGGGSEAFF. The CDR3 DNA follows: TGTGCCAGCAGCTTTAGTATTACAGGGGGCGGATCTGAAGCTTTCTTT.

The J gene is TRBJ1-5, the V gene TRBV5-6; 11 nucleotides agree with TRBD1. The junction had 6 bases not matched to a gene; V was cut back by 4 bases and J by 9 bases. CDR1 and CDR2 (germline): SGHDT, YYEEEE. The CDR3 runs 14 residues. In nucleotides, the CDR3 is TGTGCCAGCAGCAGGGACAGGGGGTTTGGGCCCCAGCATTTT. Translated, it gives CASSRDRGFGPQHF.

The chain uses TRBV2 and TRBJ1-1; 10 bases are a match to TRBD1. V dropped 5 bases and J dropped 11; count of bases not matched to a gene: 11. CDR3 length: 14 amino acids. Germline CDR1 is SNHLY and CDR2 is FYNNEI. DNA for the CDR3: TGTGCCAGCAGTACACTGACCGGGACAGGGGTGGCTTTCTTT. Protein sequence: CASSTLTGTGVAFF.

The chain combines TRBV7-6 with TRBJ1-5; tentative D call: TRBD1 (6 bases). The V and J ends lost 4 bases and 7 bases respectively, with 11 bases between them. The CDR3 loop spans 13 amino acids. Germline-derived CDR1 and CDR2 are SGHVS and FNYEAQ. CDR3 sequence reads: CASSWGQGQPQHF. The DNA of the CDR3 is TGTGCCAGCAGCTGGGGGCAAGGGCAGCCCCAGCATTTT.

The chain joins TRBV29-1 to TRBJ2-1, with 8 nucleotides matching TRBD1. The V gene's germline CDR1 is SQVTM and CDR2 ANQGSEA. Trimming took 6 bases from V and 0 from J; bases not matched to a gene: 4. The CDR3 is made up of 14 amino acids. The CDR3 protein is CSVSDRGSYNEQFF. In DNA form, the CDR3 reads TGCAGCGTCTCCGACAGGGGCTCCTACAATGAGCAGTTCTTC.

This rearrangement joins TRBV4-2 to TRBJ2-5, with 9 bases matching TRBD2. Germline V gene data show CDR1 as LGHNA and CDR2 as YNFKEQ. The CDR3 runs 16 residues. With 5 bases clipped from V and 5 bases from J, the junction kept 12 bases outside the gene matches. In DNA, the CDR3 is TGTGCCAGCAGCTCCTCCGGTGGCGGGGGGGCGGAGACCCAGTACTTC. Protein sequence: CASSSSGGGGAETQYF.

The chain joins TRBV29-1 to TRBJ2-7, with 7 bases matching TRBD1. This CDR3 comprises 14 residues. With 6 bases clipped from V and 2 bases from J, the junction kept 10 bases outside the gene matches. CDR1 is SQVTM and CDR2 is ANQGSEA in the germline V gene. For the CDR3, the DNA is TGCAGCGTCGAAAGGGACAGTAATGCCTACGAGCAGTACTTC. Translation gives CSVERDSNAYEQYF.